The table lists the clone carrying this T cell receptor beta chain with many counts. What it binds is not known. The CDR3 end is not reached by the read, which stops 3 residues before it; the germline J gene fills it in. The table came from immunoSEQ multiplex PCR; TCRdb's copy has only in-frame clones and leaves some out. Singletons are absent from the sample, which has about 47,000 clones. The data derive from a study of T cell clonality in common variable immunodeficiency. General observations from the study: Compared with controls, CVID subjects had fewer shared TCRbeta clones. T cell subpopulation sequencing would be needed to explain CVID clonality. TCRbeta clonality was increased in CVID versus healthy controls.

The germline V gene encodes CDR1 SGHNT and CDR2 YENEEA. V lost 3 bases, J lost 3 bases, and 9 bases lay in between. The CDR3 extends over 13 amino acids. Blood samples were heparinized, about 4.5 to 8.5 ml per donor. The clonotype was recovered from a person between 18 and 70 years old in good health. This chain links TRBV11-3 with TRBJ2-7, with D perhaps matching TRBD2 (5 bases). What was sequenced was peripheral blood mononuclear cells. The part of the CDR3 DNA that was read is TGTGCCAGCAGCTTTGCTAGCTACTACGAG. Protein: CASSFASYYE. From start to end, the CDR3 is CASSFASYYEQYF.